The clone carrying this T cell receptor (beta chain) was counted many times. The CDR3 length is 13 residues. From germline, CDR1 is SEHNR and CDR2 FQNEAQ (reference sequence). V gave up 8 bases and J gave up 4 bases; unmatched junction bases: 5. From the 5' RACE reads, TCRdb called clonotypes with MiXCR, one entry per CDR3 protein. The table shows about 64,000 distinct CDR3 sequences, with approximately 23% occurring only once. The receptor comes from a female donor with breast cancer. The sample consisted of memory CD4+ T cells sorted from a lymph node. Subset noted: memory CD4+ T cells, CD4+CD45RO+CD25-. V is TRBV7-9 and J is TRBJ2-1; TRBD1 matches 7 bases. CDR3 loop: CASVKTGYNEQFF. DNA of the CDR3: TGTGCCAGCGTAAAGACAGGGTACAATGAGCAGTTCTTC. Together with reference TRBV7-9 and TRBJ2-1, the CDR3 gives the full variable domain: DTGVSQNPRHKITKRGQNVTFRCDPISEHNRLYWYRQTLGQGPEFLTYFQNEAQLEKSRLLSDRFSAERPKGSFSTLEIQRTEQGDSAMYLCASVKTGYNEQFFGPGTRLTVL.